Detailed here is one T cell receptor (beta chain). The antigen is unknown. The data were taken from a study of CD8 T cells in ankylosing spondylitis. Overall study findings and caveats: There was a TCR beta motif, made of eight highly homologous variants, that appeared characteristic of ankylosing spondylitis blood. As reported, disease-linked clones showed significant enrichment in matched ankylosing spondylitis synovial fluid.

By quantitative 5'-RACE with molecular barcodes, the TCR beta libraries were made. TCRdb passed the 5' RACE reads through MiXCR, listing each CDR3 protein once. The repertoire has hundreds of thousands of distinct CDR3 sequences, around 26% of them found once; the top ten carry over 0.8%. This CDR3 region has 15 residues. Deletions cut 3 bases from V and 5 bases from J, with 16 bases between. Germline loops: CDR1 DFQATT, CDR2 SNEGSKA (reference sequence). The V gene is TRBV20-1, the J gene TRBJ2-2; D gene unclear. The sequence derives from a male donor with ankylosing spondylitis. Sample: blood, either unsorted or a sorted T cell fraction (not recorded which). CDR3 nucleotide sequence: TGCAGTGCTAGTGCAAACTCACCGGCGACCGGGGAGCTGTTTTTT. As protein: CSASANSPATGELFF.